These 23 T cell receptor beta chains came from one sample sequenced in a study of control samples from healthy donors and cancer patients. TCRdb's table, derived via immunoSEQ multiplex PCR, lists solely in-frame clones and lacks some. This sample yields more than 100,000 clones, of which around 89% are seen a single time; approximately 19% belongs to the top ten. The sample taken for sequencing was PBMCs. The receptors shown here come from a man in his 60s with lung cancer.

V gene TRBV7-8 combines with J gene TRBJ2-5; TRBD2 matches 12 bases. Germline CDR1 is SGHVS and CDR2 is FQNEAQ. The CDR3 runs 14 residues. The V and J ends lost 6 bases and 6 bases, in that order; junction bases with no gene match: 5. The CDR3 protein is CASRRTSGGQTQYF. CDR3 in DNA: TGTGCCAGCAGAAGAACTAGCGGGGGGCAGACCCAGTACTTC.

A single count supports this clone. Additional DNA sequences in this sample encode the identical CDR3. This chain uses TRBV5-1 with TRBJ2-1; 12 positions match TRBD2. The germline V gene has CDR1 SGHRS and CDR2 YFSETQ. The CDR3 consists of 15 residues. With V trimmed by 1 base and J by 5 bases, 1 base remained unmatched. The CDR3 DNA reads TGCGCCAGCAGCTTGACTAGCGGGGGGAACAATGAGCAGTTCTTC. This sequence encodes CASSLTSGGNNEQFF.

This chain joins TRBV7-9 and TRBJ2-5, with TRBD1 identical over 8 bases. This CDR3 is 14 amino acids long. The J segment lost 4 bases and the V segment lost 2 bases, leaving 3 bases of the junction unmatched. Germline CDR1 SEHNR, CDR2 FQNEAQ (reference sequence). CDR3 sequence reads: CASSLMDRAETQYF. CDR3 sequence (DNA): TGTGCCAGCAGCTTAATGGACAGGGCAGAGACCCAGTACTTC.

The rearrangement uses TRBV2 and TRBJ2-1; no clear D. The CDR3 loop spans 11 amino acids. V was cut by 6 bases and J by 9 bases, with 9 bases left in between. CDR1 and CDR2 (germline): SNHLY, FYNNEI. In DNA, the CDR3 is TGTGCCAGCAGGAATCAAGGTGAGCAGTTCTTC. This gives the protein CASRNQGEQFF.

This chain connects TRBV6-6 to TRBJ1-4, with D possibly TRBD1 on 5 matching bases. Trimming took off 6 bases at V and 3 bases at J, with 14 bases between the two ends. CDR1 MNHNY and CDR2 SVGAGI come from the germline V gene (reference sequence). CDR3 length: 15 amino acids. CDR3 loop: CASRPMTAANEKLFF. CDR3 sequence (DNA): TGTGCCAGCAGACCAATGACAGCAGCTAATGAAAAACTGTTTTTT.

This chain joins TRBV7-2 and TRBJ2-5; D is possibly TRBD1 or TRBD2 (6 bases each). This CDR3 has 15 amino acids. CDR1 is SGHTA and CDR2 is FQGNSA in the germline V gene. Deletions cut 4 bases from V and 5 bases from J, with 17 bases between. The CDR3 DNA sequence: TGTGCCAGCAGCTCTCCTTTGGGGGCGGGGGAGACCCAGTACTTC. It codes for CASSSPLGAGETQYF. The full variable domain, completed using reference TRBV7-2 and TRBJ2-5, is GAGVSQSPSNKVTEKGKDVELRCDPISGHTALYWYRQSLGQGLEFLIYFQGNSAPDKSGLPSDRFSAERTGGSVSTLTIQRTQQEDSAVYLCASSSPLGAGETQYFGPGTRLLVL.

The rearrangement joins TRBV6-6 to TRBJ2-2, with TRBD1 matching over 8 bases. V was pared by 6 bases and J by 7 bases, with 7 bases of the junction left unmatched. Germline V gene data show CDR1 as MNHNY and CDR2 as SVGAGI (reference sequence). This CDR3 is built from 14 residues. The CDR3, as DNA: TGTGCCAGCAGCTGGACAGGGTCGAACGGGGAGCTGTTTTTT. Its protein product is CASSWTGSNGELFF.

V gene TRBV6-2 or TRBV6-3 combines with J gene TRBJ2-2; D may be TRBD1 or TRBD2 (6 bases each). Germline V gene data show CDR1 as MNHEY and CDR2 as SVGEGT. The CDR3 consists of 14 residues. The ends were cut back, 2 bases at V and 4 bases at J, with 8 bases in the middle. CDR3 in DNA: TGTGCCAGCAGTTACGGAGGGGGCACCGGGGAGCTGTTTTTT. Translation gives CASSYGGGTGELFF.

V is TRBV6-5 and J is TRBJ1-2; maybe TRBD1 (5 bases). V lost 5 bases and J 5 bases, leaving 6 bases between the germline ends. The CDR3 is 11 amino acids. CDR1 is MNHEY and CDR2 is SVGAGI in the germline V gene. In DNA form, the CDR3 reads TGTGCCAGCAGTCAGGGATATGGCTACACCTTC. Translation: CASSQGYGYTF.

The chain joins TRBV30 to TRBJ1-1, with a tentative D call TRBD1 (6 bases). This CDR3 comprises 12 residues. Trimming stripped 5 bases from V and 0 bases from J, with 7 bases between. Germline-derived CDR1 and CDR2 are GTSNPN and SVGIG (reference sequence). CDR3 region: CAWDRMNTEAFF. In DNA form, the CDR3 reads TGTGCCTGGGACAGGATGAACACTGAAGCTTTCTTT.

This chain uses TRBV10-2 with TRBJ1-4; maybe TRBD1 (5 bases). V gave up 3 bases and J gave up 8 bases, with 10 bases separating them. Germline assignment: CDR1 WSHSY and CDR2 SAAADI. The CDR3 covers 13 residues. The chain's CDR3 is CASSDGAIEKLFF. The CDR3 DNA reads as TGCGCCAGCAGTGACGGGGCTATAGAAAAACTGTTTTTT.

The rearrangement uses TRBV3-1 (or the pseudogene TRBV3-2) and TRBJ2-5, with D uncertain. Between the trimmed V and J ends, which lost 0 bases and 4 bases, there was a span of 6 bases. The CDR3 covers 13 residues. Looked up from germline, CDR1 is LGHDT and CDR2 is YNNKEL (reference sequence). The CDR3 is CASSQDMGETQYF. The DNA for the CDR3 is TGTGCCAGCAGCCAAGATATGGGAGAGACCCAGTACTTC.

The chain joins TRBV5-4 to TRBJ1-2, with D uncertain. This CDR3 has 14 residues. V lost 0 bases, J lost 4 bases, and 10 bases lay in between. CDR1 SGHNT and CDR2 YYREEE come from the germline V gene (reference sequence). CDR3 sequence (DNA): TGTGCCAGCAGCTTGGAAGGCAGCCCCTATGGCTACACCTTC. Amino acid sequence: CASSLEGSPYGYTF.

The CDR3 nucleotides read TGTGCCAGCAGCTTGAACGGATGGAACACTGAAGCTTTCTTT. It translates to CASSLNGWNTEAFF. The chain uses TRBV7-3 and TRBJ1-1; D remains ambiguous. The germline gives CDR1 SGHTA, CDR2 FQGTGA. The CDR3 is 14 residues long. V was pared by 3 bases and J by 1 base, with 9 bases between.

The chain couples TRBV3-1 (or the pseudogene TRBV3-2) to TRBJ1-2, with 7 bases fitting TRBD1. J lost 8 bases, V lost 1 base, and 7 bases had no gene match. In germline, CDR1 is LGHDT, CDR2 YNNKEL (reference sequence). CDR3 length equals 14 residues. The CDR3 sequence is CASSQGGTARGYTF. The CDR3 bases are TGTGCCAGCAGCCAAGGCGGGACAGCCAGAGGCTACACCTTC.

This clone was observed a few times. The chain is built from TRBV3-1 (or the pseudogene TRBV3-2) and TRBJ1-4, with D maybe TRBD1 (6 bases). Germline V CDR1 and CDR2: LGHDT, YNNKEL (reference sequence). This CDR3 comprises 14 residues. V lost 0 bases and J 8 bases, leaving 10 bases between the germline ends. CDR3 amino acids: CASSQDLRGEKLFF. CDR3 DNA: TGTGCCAGCAGCCAAGATTTAAGGGGGGAAAAACTGTTTTTT.

The chain employs TRBV6-2 or TRBV6-3 and TRBJ1-1, with D perhaps matching TRBD1 (6 bases). This CDR3 is built from 16 residues. The V gene lost 2 bases and the J gene lost 2 bases, with 15 bases spanning the gap. Germline CDR1 MNHEY, CDR2 SVGEGT. The CDR3 here is CASSYLLDSFNTEAFF. The CDR3 DNA reads TGTGCCAGCAGTTACCTATTGGACAGTTTTAACACTGAAGCTTTCTTT.

This clone came up once. The chain combines TRBV24-1 with TRBJ2-4; D possibly matches TRBD1 or TRBD2 (6 bases each). The germline V and J ends were trimmed by 6 bases and 4 bases, with 15 bases remaining between them. Germline V CDR1 and CDR2: KGHDR, SFDVKD. CDR3 length: 15 residues. The CDR3 sequence: CATSCPGEVKNIQYF. The CDR3 DNA reads TGTGCCACCAGTTGTCCAGGGGAGGTGAAAAACATTCAGTACTTC.

This chain connects TRBV6-5 to TRBJ2-2, with D possibly matching TRBD2 (5 bases). V was cut by 8 bases and J by 0 bases, with 10 bases left in between. Germline V gives CDR1 MNHEY, CDR2 SVGAGI. CDR3 size: 14 residues. The CDR3 DNA reads as TGTGCCAGCTGGGAGAATTCGAACACCGGGGAGCTGTTTTTT. This gives the protein CASWENSNTGELFF.

The chain links TRBV11-2 to TRBJ2-1; D possibly corresponds to TRBD2 (7 bases). This CDR3 contains 14 residues. Germline CDR1 is SGHAT and CDR2 is FQNNGV. The V end was cut by 5 bases, the J end by 8 bases, with 16 bases between. As DNA, the CDR3 is TGTGCCAGCAGCCGGGGGGCCGGGGAGTATGAGCAGTTCTTC. Translation: CASSRGAGEYEQFF.

The chain links TRBV7-6 to TRBJ1-4, with TRBD1 as a possible D gene (5 bases). V gave up 5 bases and J gave up 6 bases, with 16 bases separating them. CDR1 SGHVS and CDR2 FNYEAQ come from the germline V gene. CDR3 size: 15 residues. In DNA, the CDR3 is TGTGCCAGCAGCCGCCGGGAAGGGACGTATGAAAAACTGTTTTTT. The encoded protein is CASSRREGTYEKLFF.

The gene calls are TRBV6-5 and TRBJ1-2, with no clear D. The CDR3 extends over 13 amino acids. The V and J ends lost 10 bases and 6 bases respectively, with 18 bases between them. Germline V lookup: CDR1 MNHEY, CDR2 SVGAGI. The CDR3 DNA reads as TGTGCCACCCTCTCCGGCGAGACCCATGGCTACACCTTC. It translates to CATLSGETHGYTF.

This chain links TRBV7-6 with TRBJ2-1; 7 bases agree with TRBD1. The CDR3 extends over 15 amino acids. Per germline, CDR1 SGHVS and CDR2 FNYEAQ. V was clipped by 5 bases and J by 1 base; unmatched bases: 5. DNA for the CDR3: TGTGCCAGCAGCCCCCAACAGGGGTCCTACAATGAGCAGTTCTTC. Amino acid sequence: CASSPQQGSYNEQFF.